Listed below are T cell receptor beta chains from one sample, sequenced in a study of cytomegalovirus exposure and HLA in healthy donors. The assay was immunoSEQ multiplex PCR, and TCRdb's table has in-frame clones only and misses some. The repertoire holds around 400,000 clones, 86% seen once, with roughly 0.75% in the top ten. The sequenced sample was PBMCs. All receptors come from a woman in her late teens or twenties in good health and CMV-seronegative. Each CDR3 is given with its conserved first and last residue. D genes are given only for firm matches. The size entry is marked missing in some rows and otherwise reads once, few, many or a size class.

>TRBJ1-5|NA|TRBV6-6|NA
TGTGCCAGCAGTCCGGGGAGGGGGAGGGGGGATCAGCCCCAGCATTTT
CASSPGRGRGDQPQHF
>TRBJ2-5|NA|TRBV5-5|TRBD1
TGTGCCAGCAGCTCCCCAGGGACAGAAAAAGAGACCCAGTACTTC
CASSSPGTEKETQYF
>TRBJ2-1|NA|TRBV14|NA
TGTGCCAGCAGCCAAGATTTGGTGAGTGAGCAGTTCTTC
CASSQDLVSEQFF
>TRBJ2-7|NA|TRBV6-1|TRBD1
TGTGCCAGCAGTGTAGTGGACAGGGGTTTCGAGCAGTACTTC
CASSVVDRGFEQYF
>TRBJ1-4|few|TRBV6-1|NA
TGTGCCAGCAGTGAAGTCAGGGATGAAAAACTGTTTTTT
CASSEVRDEKLFF
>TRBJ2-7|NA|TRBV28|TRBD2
TGTGCCAGCAGTCGGGTGGGACTAGGATCCTACGAGCAGTACTTC
CASSRVGLGSYEQYF
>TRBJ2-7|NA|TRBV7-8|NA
TGTGCCAGCAGCTTGGGGCGCGAGCAGTACTTC
CASSLGREQYF
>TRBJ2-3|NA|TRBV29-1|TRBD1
TGCAGCGTTGGCAAGGGACAGGCCTTCACAGATACGCAGTATTTT
CSVGKGQAFTDTQYF
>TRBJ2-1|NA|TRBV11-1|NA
TGTGCCAGCAGCTTAGCATCGCGGCGGGGCTACAATGAGCAGTTCTTC
CASSLASRRGYNEQFF
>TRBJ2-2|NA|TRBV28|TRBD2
TGTGCCAGCAGTTTGGGGACTAGCTCCACCGGGGAGCTGTTTTTT
CASSLGTSSTGELFF
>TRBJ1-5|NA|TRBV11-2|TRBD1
TGTGCCAGCAGCCCCGGACAGGGAAGCAATCAGCCCCAGCATTTT
CASSPGQGSNQPQHF
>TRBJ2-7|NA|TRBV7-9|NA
TGTGCCAGCACCCCCCCGACCCTCGAGGGCTACGAGCAGTACTTC
CASTPPTLEGYEQYF
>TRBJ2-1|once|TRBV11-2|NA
TGTGCCAGCAGCTTAGCTTACGGGGATGAGCAGTTCTTC
CASSLAYGDEQFF
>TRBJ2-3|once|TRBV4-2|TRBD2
TGTGCCAGCAACACCCTTAGCGGGGACCTCGATACGCAGTATTTT
CASNTLSGDLDTQYF
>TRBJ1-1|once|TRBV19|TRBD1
TGTGCCAGTAGCGACAGGGCGAACACTGAAGCTTTCTTT
CASSDRANTEAFF
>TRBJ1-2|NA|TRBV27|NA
TGTGCCAGCAGTTTAGTGGCAGGGGCCGTTAACTATGGCTACACCTTC
CASSLVAGAVNYGYTF
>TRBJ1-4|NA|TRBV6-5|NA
TGTGCCAGCAGTTACTCGTGGCCGAACACTAATGAAAAACTGTTTTTT
CASSYSWPNTNEKLFF
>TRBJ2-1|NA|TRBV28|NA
TGTGCCAGCAGTTTACCCGGACACTACAATGAGCAGTTCTTC
CASSLPGHYNEQFF
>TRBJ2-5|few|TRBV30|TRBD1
TGTGCCTGGAGTCCTATTACAGGGGTGGAGACCCAGTACTTC
CAWSPITGVETQYF
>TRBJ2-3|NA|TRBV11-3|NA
TGTGCCAGCAGCTTACGGTACACAGATACGCAGTATTTT
CASSLRYTDTQYF
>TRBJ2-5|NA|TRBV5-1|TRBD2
TGCGCCAGCAGCTTGGGAGCTAGCGGGGGGGCCCACCAAGAGACCCAGTACTTC
CASSLGASGGAHQETQYF
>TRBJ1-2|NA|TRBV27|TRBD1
TGTGCCAGCAGTTTATCGACGGACAGGGATGGCTACACCTTC
CASSLSTDRDGYTF
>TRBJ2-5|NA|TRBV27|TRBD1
TGTGCCAGCAGCCTGGACAGGGCTAGGGAAGAGACCCAGTACTTC
CASSLDRAREETQYF
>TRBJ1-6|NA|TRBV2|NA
TGTGCCAGCAGTGAGTCCGCTAATCCCTTTTCACCCCTCCACTTT
CASSESANPFSPLHF
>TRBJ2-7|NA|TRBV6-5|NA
TGTGCCAGCACCAAATCTGGCAGGGTGTACGAGCAGTACTTC
CASTKSGRVYEQYF
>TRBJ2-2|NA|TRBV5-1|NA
TGCGCCAGCAGCTTAGGGACTCTCGTCACCGGGGAGCTGTTTTTT
CASSLGTLVTGELFF
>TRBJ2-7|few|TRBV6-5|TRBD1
TGTGCCAGCAGTGGACTCCGACAGGGCGGGCAGTACTTC
CASSGLRQGGQYF
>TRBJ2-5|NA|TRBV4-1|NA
TGCGCCAGCAGCCAACCTACTACAAGCGGATTTCAAGAGACCCAGTACTTC
CASSQPTTSGFQETQYF
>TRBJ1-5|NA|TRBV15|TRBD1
TGTGCCACCAGCAGAGTCCAGGGGGCAGGAAGCAATCAGCCCCAGCATTTT
CATSRVQGAGSNQPQHF
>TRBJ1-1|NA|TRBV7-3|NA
TGTGCCAGCAGCTTAAATGGAGTTCTGAACACTGAAGCTTTCTTT
CASSLNGVLNTEAFF
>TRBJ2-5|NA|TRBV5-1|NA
TGCGCCAGCAGTCGTCAACGGGGGGCCAGGGAGACCCAGTACTTC
CASSRQRGARETQYF
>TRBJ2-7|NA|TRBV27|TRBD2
TGTGCCAGTAAGCGGGAGGACACCTACGAGCAGTACTTC
CASKREDTYEQYF
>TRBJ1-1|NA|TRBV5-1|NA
TGCGCCAGCAGCCGTGGCGGGAGGAACACTGAAGCTTTCTTT
CASSRGGRNTEAFF
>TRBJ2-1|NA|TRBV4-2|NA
TGTGCCAGCAGCCAAGACGGTAGCGGAACCTACAATGAGCAGTTCTTC
CASSQDGSGTYNEQFF
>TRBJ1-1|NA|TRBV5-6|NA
TGTGCCAGCAGCCCCGGACAGATAAACACTGAAGCTTTCTTT
CASSPGQINTEAFF